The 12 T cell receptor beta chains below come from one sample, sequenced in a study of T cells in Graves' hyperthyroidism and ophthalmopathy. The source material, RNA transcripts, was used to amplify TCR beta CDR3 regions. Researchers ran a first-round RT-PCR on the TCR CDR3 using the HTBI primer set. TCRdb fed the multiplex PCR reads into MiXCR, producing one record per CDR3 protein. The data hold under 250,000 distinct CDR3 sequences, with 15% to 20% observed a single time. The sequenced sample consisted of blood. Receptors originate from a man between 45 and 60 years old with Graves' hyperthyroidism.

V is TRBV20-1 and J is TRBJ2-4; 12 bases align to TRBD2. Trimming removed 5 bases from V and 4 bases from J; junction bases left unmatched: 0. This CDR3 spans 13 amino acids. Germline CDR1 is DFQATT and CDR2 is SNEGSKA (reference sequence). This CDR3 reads CSAGTSGKNIQYF. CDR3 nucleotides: TGCAGTGCTGGGACTAGCGGGAAAAACATTCAGTACTTC.

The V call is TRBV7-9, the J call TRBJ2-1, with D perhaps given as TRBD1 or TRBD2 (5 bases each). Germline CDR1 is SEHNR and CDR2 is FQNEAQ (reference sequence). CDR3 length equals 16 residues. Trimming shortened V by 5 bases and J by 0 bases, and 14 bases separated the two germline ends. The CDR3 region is CASSLLRGISYNEQFF. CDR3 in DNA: TGTGCCAGCAGCCTCCTTCGGGGCATCTCCTACAATGAGCAGTTCTTC. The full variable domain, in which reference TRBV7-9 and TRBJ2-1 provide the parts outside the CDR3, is DTGVSQNPRHKITKRGQNVTFRCDPISEHNRLYWYRQTLGQGPEFLTYFQNEAQLEKSRLLSDRFSAERPKGSFSTLEIQRTEQGDSAMYLCASSLLRGISYNEQFFGPGTRLTVL.

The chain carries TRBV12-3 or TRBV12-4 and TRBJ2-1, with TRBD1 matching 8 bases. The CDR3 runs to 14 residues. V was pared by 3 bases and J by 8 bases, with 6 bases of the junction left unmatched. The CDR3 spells CASSFQGADDEQFF. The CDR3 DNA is TGTGCCAGCAGTTTTCAGGGGGCGGACGATGAGCAGTTCTTC.

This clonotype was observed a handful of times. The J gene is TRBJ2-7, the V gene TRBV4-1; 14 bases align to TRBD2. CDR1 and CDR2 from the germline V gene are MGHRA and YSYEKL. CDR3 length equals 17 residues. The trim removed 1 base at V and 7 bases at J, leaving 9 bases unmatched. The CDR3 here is CASSQGRRGLAGEEQYF. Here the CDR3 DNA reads TGCGCCAGCAGCCAAGGGAGACGGGGACTAGCGGGAGAGGAGCAGTACTTC.

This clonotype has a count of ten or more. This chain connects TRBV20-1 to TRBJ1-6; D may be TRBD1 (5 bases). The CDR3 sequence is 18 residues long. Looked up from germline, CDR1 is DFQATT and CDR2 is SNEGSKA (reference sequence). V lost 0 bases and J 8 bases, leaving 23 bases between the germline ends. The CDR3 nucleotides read TGCAGTGCTAGAGATTTGCGGGGCGTTCATGCAGAGGATTCACCCCTCCACTTT. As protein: CSARDLRGVHAEDSPLHF.

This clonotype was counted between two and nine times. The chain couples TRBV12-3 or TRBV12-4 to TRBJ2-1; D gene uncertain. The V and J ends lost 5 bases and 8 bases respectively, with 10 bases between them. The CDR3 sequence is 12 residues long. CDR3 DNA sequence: TGTGCCAGCAGTATCGAATCAGATGAGCAGTTCTTC. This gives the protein CASSIESDEQFF.

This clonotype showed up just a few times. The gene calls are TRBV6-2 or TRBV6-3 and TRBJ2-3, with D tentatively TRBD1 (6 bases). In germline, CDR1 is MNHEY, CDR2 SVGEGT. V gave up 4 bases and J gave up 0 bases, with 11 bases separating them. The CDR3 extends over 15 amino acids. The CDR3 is CASSSRTASTDTQYF. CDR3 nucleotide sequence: TGTGCCAGCAGTTCCCGGACAGCTAGCACAGATACGCAGTATTTT.

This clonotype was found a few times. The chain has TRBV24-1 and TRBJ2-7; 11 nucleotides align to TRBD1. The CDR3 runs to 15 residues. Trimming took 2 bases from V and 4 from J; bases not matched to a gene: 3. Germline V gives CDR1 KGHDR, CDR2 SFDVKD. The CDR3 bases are TGTGCCACCAGTGATTCTGGGACAGGGGGATACGAGCAGTACTTC. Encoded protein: CATSDSGTGGYEQYF.

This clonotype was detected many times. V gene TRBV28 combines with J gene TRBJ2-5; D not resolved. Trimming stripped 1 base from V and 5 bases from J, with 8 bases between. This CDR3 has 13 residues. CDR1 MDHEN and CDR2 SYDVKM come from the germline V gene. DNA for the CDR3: TGTGCCAGCAGTTTATATGAGCAGGAGACCCAGTACTTC. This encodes CASSLYEQETQYF.

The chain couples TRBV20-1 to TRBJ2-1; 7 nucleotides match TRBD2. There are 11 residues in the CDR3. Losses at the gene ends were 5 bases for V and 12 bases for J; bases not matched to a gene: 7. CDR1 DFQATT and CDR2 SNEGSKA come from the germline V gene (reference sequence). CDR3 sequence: CSAEGLDGQFF. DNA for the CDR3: TGCAGTGCTGAAGGACTAGACGGGCAGTTCTTC.

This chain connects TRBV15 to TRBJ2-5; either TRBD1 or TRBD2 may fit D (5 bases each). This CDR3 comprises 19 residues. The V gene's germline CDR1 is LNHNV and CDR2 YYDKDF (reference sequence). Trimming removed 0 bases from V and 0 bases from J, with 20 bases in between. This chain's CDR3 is CATSREGPGRGRNQETQYF. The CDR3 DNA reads TGTGCCACCAGCAGAGAGGGACCCGGAAGGGGACGTAACCAAGAGACCCAGTACTTC.

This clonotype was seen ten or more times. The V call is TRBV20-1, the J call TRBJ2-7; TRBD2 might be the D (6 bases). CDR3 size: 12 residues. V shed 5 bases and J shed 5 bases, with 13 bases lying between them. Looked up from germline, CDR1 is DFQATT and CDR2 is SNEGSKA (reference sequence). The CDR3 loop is CSASTRRDEQYF. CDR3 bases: TGCAGTGCTTCGACTAGACGCGACGAGCAGTACTTC.